This T cell receptor beta chain was identified in a study of blood T cell repertoires in COVID-19. The overall study: Both acute and convalescent COVID-19 samples were obtained from the United States, Italy and Spain. T cells, B-cell-depleted T cells, or PBMCs provided the cDNA or gDNA that served as material.

The CDR3 is made up of 16 amino acids. Deletions cut 4 bases from V and 9 bases from J, with 22 bases between. CDR1 is PRHDT and CDR2 is FYEKMQ in the germline V gene (reference sequence). As processed by the authors: How many nucleated cells were present was estimated from reference gene primer amplification. The protocol was immunoSEQ multiplex PCR, while the TCRdb copy is restricted to in-frame clones and leaves out a portion. V and J calls plus clone size are reproduced from that table; the DNA served to infer D and trimming. Of roughly 250,000 clones listed, 82% are singletons. This sequence originates from a woman aged 80 or over with active or convalescent COVID-19. The chain employs TRBV13 and TRBJ2-1; a weak D match, TRBD2 (6 bases). The specimen was peripheral blood. CDR3 DNA sequence: TGTGCCAGCAGCTCAGGGACGAGCGGGTTACTAAGTGAGCAGTTCTTC. Its protein is CASSSGTSGLLSEQFF.